The rows below give T cell receptor beta chains drawn from one sample of a study of blood T cell repertoires in COVID-19. Using immunoSEQ multiplex PCR, the repertoire was profiled, and TCRdb retains in-frame clones only, with some absent. The table includes more than 250,000 clones, 92% detected once. Material: PBMCs or T cells enriched from blood (not recorded which). Receptor source: a woman aged 25 to 39 who had recovered from COVID-19. CDR3s include the opening cysteine and the closing phenylalanine or tryptophan. The D gene is left open where the match is weak. Clone size is stated in some rows and not others, as once, few, many or a class when expanded.

abundance: NA; v_gene: TRBV16; d_gene: TRBD1; j_gene: TRBJ1-2; CDR3nt: TGTGCCAGCAGCCAATCGTCGGGACAGGGCTCTGGCTACACCTTC; CDR3aa: CASSQSSGQGSGYTF
abundance: NA; v_gene: TRBV2; d_gene: NA; j_gene: TRBJ1-2; CDR3nt: TGTGCCAGCAGTGAGTGGGTACAGGTCTATGGCTACACCTTC; CDR3aa: CASSEWVQVYGYTF
abundance: NA; v_gene: TRBV9; d_gene: NA; j_gene: TRBJ1-1; CDR3nt: TGTGCCAGCAGCGAAGTGGGCGCCGGGGACATCATGAACACTGAAGCTTTCTTT; CDR3aa: CASSEVGAGDIMNTEAFF
abundance: NA; v_gene: TRBV4-1; d_gene: NA; j_gene: TRBJ2-1; CDR3nt: TGCGCCAGCAGCCAAGAATGGGGGCTAGCGGCCTACAATGAGCAGTTCTTC; CDR3aa: CASSQEWGLAAYNEQFF
abundance: once; v_gene: TRBV5-1; d_gene: TRBD2; j_gene: TRBJ2-5; CDR3nt: TGCGCCAGCAGGTTAGCTAGCGGGTACCAAGAGACCCAGTACTTC; CDR3aa: CASRLASGYQETQYF
abundance: NA; v_gene: TRBV4-1; d_gene: NA; j_gene: TRBJ2-2; CDR3nt: TGCGCCAGCAGCCAAGGGCAGGGCATCGGGGAGCTGTTTTTT; CDR3aa: CASSQGQGIGELFF
abundance: NA; v_gene: TRBV10-2; d_gene: TRBD1; j_gene: TRBJ1-6; CDR3nt: TGCGCCAGCAGTGAGCAGGGGGCAAATTCACCCCTCCACTTT; CDR3aa: CASSEQGANSPLHF
abundance: NA; v_gene: TRBV7-8; d_gene: TRBD1; j_gene: TRBJ2-1; CDR3nt: TGTGCCAGCAGCTTAGCAGGGACAGGGGTTAATGAGCAGTTCTTC; CDR3aa: CASSLAGTGVNEQFF
abundance: NA; v_gene: TRBV5-6; d_gene: TRBD1; j_gene: TRBJ1-2; CDR3nt: TGTGCCAGCAGCTTGATGACAGGGGGCAGCTATGGCTACACCTTC; CDR3aa: CASSLMTGGSYGYTF
abundance: NA; v_gene: TRBV7-9; d_gene: NA; j_gene: TRBJ2-3; CDR3nt: TGTGCCAGCAGCTTAGGGACTAGCACAGATACGCAGTATTTT; CDR3aa: CASSLGTSTDTQYF
abundance: NA; v_gene: TRBV5-4; d_gene: NA; j_gene: TRBJ2-2; CDR3nt: TGTGCCAGCAGCTTAAGAGCGGGGAACACCGGGGAGCTGTTTTTT; CDR3aa: CASSLRAGNTGELFF
abundance: once; v_gene: TRBV5-4; d_gene: TRBD1; j_gene: TRBJ1-2; CDR3nt: TGTGCAAGCTCCGGGACACAGGGGGGGTATGGCTACACCTTC; CDR3aa: CASSGTQGGYGYTF
abundance: NA; v_gene: TRBV7-2; d_gene: NA; j_gene: TRBJ2-5; CDR3nt: TGTGCCAGCAGCTCCAGGCTGATGGAGACCCAGTACTTC; CDR3aa: CASSSRLMETQYF
abundance: NA; v_gene: TRBV7-2; d_gene: NA; j_gene: TRBJ2-4; CDR3nt: TGTGCCAGCACCCTCTTGGCGGTCTCGGACATTCAGTACTTC; CDR3aa: CASTLLAVSDIQYF
abundance: NA; v_gene: TRBV20-1; d_gene: NA; j_gene: TRBJ2-1; CDR3nt: TGCAGTGCTAGAGTCCTGAATGAGCAGTTCTTC; CDR3aa: CSARVLNEQFF
abundance: once; v_gene: TRBV2; d_gene: NA; j_gene: TRBJ1-5; CDR3nt: TGTGCCAGCAGTGAGGGAGTTGATCAGCCCCAGCATTTT; CDR3aa: CASSEGVDQPQHF
abundance: NA; v_gene: TRBV28; d_gene: NA; j_gene: TRBJ1-1; CDR3nt: TGTGCCAGCAGCGACAGGGAAGCTTTCTTT; CDR3aa: CASSDREAFF
abundance: NA; v_gene: TRBV3-1/TRBV3-2; d_gene: NA; j_gene: TRBJ1-1; CDR3nt: TGTGCCAGCAGCCGAACACAGAACACTGAAGCTTTCTTT; CDR3aa: CASSRTQNTEAFF
abundance: once; v_gene: TRBV4-3; d_gene: TRBD1; j_gene: TRBJ1-2; CDR3nt: TGCGCCAGCAGCCAGCTACCAGGGGGCCCGGGGGGCTACACCTTC; CDR3aa: CASSQLPGGPGGYTF
abundance: NA; v_gene: TRBV6-5; d_gene: TRBD1; j_gene: TRBJ2-7; CDR3nt: TGTGCCAGCAGGATAGGACAGGCGACCTACGAGCAGTACTTC; CDR3aa: CASRIGQATYEQYF
abundance: NA; v_gene: TRBV28; d_gene: NA; j_gene: TRBJ2-3; CDR3nt: TGTGCCAGCAGTTTCCTGCGGGACGATCCCCAGTTTTCGCCACTTGCCACAGATACGCAGTATTTT; CDR3aa: CASSFLRDDPQFSPLATDTQYF
abundance: NA; v_gene: TRBV19; d_gene: NA; j_gene: TRBJ1-5; CDR3nt: TGTGCCAGTAGTATCCAGGCGACACATTCTTCCCCTAATCAGCCCCAGCATTTT; CDR3aa: CASSIQATHSSPNQPQHF
abundance: once; v_gene: TRBV6-5; d_gene: TRBD1; j_gene: TRBJ1-2; CDR3nt: TGTGCCAGCAGAGGGCGACAGGGGGAGGACTATGGCTACACCTTC; CDR3aa: CASRGRQGEDYGYTF
abundance: NA; v_gene: TRBV4-3; d_gene: NA; j_gene: TRBJ1-2; CDR3nt: TGCGCCAGCAGCCAAGATTTTTGGTCGCCGATTGGGGAGTCAACCACCTTC; CDR3aa: CASSQDFWSPIGESTTF
abundance: NA; v_gene: TRBV19; d_gene: TRBD1; j_gene: TRBJ1-2; CDR3nt: TGTGCCACCTCCCCGGACAGGGAGGTTAACTATGGCTACACCTTC; CDR3aa: CATSPDREVNYGYTF
abundance: NA; v_gene: TRBV28; d_gene: TRBD1; j_gene: TRBJ1-3; CDR3nt: TGTGCCAGCAGTTCAGGGGGTCGAGGAAACACCATATATTTT; CDR3aa: CASSSGGRGNTIYF
abundance: NA; v_gene: TRBV18; d_gene: NA; j_gene: TRBJ2-2; CDR3nt: TGTGCCAGCTCACGGGCCCAGAACACCGGGGAGCTGTTTTTT; CDR3aa: CASSRAQNTGELFF
abundance: NA; v_gene: TRBV19; d_gene: NA; j_gene: TRBJ2-5; CDR3nt: TGTGCCAGTAGTCCCCGGGCGGGACGACAAGAGACCCAGTACTTC; CDR3aa: CASSPRAGRQETQYF